This TCR beta chain was obtained from a study of shared clonotypes between healthy human individuals. Study context: Three plates each covered CD4 naive and memory; CD8 naive two, CD8 memory one. Study-wide results and limits: Shared clonotypes: about 4.6% naive CD4, about 3.3% naive CD8, roughly 2.4% memory CD4, 0.35% to 0.5% memory CD8. The study found lower generation probabilities in non-shared clonotypes than in those shared by all four donors.

Only in-frame clones appear in the TCRdb table, and some are missing; sequencing was by immunoSEQ multiplex PCR. Of over 2 million clones in the sample, roughly 96% were seen once. As to this clone: Its specificity is unknown.

V lost 4 bases and J lost 3, with 12 bases in between. The CDR3 is 14 amino acids. Germline CDR1 and CDR2: SGHRS and YFSETQ. This TCR derives from a man aged 18-30 years in good health. This rearrangement joins TRBV5-1 to TRBJ2-3; D gene ambiguous. The sequencing input was naive CD4+ T cells sorted from blood. Sample subset: CD45RA+ positively selected. This CDR3 is CASSTLGDTDTQYF. CDR3 nucleotide sequence: TGCGCCAGCAGCACGCTTGGGGATACAGATACGCAGTATTTT.